This T cell receptor beta chain originates from a study of shared clonotypes between healthy human individuals. Study results and limitations: Relative to their counterparts shared across all four donors, non-shared clonotypes exhibited diminished generation probabilities. Memory subsets generally showed lower estimated richness than naive subsets. Researchers sampled only blood; tissue repertoires likely differ.

To note about this clone: Its antigen is undetermined.

Sequencing was performed with immunoSEQ multiplex PCR; in TCRdb, only in-frame clones are kept and a portion is missing. The table includes a few million clones, more than 90% detected once. Source material: naive CD4+ T cells sorted from blood. Subset defined: CD45RA+ positively selected. The TCR sequence derives from a man between 18 and 35 years old in good health.

The CDR3: CASSLRTGNTGELFF. The CDR3 nucleotides read TGTGCCAGCAGTTTAAGAACGGGAAACACCGGGGAGCTGTTTTTT. The rearrangement links TRBV27 to TRBJ2-2; possible D gene TRBD2, 5 bases. V was pared by 2 bases and J by 2 bases, with 9 bases between. The CDR3 consists of 15 residues. Germline V lookup: CDR1 MNHEY, CDR2 SMNVEV (reference sequence).